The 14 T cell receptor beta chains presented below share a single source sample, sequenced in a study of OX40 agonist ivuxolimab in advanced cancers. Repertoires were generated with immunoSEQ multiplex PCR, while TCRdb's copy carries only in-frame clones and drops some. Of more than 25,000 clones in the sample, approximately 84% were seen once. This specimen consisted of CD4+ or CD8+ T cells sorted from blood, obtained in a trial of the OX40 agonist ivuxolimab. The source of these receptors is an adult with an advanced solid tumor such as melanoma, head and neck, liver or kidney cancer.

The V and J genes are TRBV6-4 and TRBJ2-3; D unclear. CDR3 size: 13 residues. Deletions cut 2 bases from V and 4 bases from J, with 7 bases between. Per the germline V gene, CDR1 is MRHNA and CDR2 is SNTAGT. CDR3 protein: CASSDGEADTQYF. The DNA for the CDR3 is TGTGCCAGCAGTGACGGTGAGGCAGATACGCAGTATTTT.

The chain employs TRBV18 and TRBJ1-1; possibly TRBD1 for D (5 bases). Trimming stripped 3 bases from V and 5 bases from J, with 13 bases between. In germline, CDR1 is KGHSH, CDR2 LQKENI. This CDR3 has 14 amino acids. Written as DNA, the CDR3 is TGTGCCAGCTCACCGGGCGGTGGGGGAACTGAAGCTTTCTTT. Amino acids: CASSPGGGGTEAFF.

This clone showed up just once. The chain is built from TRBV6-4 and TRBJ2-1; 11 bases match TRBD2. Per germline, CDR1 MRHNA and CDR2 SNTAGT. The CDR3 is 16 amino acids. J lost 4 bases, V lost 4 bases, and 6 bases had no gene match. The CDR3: CASSATGTSGYNEQFF. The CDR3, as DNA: TGTGCCAGCAGTGCAACCGGGACTAGCGGTTACAATGAGCAGTTCTTC.

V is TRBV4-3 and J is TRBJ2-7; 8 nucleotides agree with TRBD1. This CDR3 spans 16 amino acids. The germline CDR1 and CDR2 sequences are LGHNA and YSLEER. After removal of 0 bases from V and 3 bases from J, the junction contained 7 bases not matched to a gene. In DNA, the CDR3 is TGCGCCAGCAGCCAAGAAGTCGGGACAGGTGACTACGAGCAGTACTTC. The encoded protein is CASSQEVGTGDYEQYF.

This CDR3 is CASSLEASTRDYARTQYF. CDR3 bases: TGCGCCAGCAGCTTGGAGGCCTCAACCCGGGACTATGCACGGACGCAGTATTTT. J is TRBJ2-3 and V is TRBV5-1; 7 nucleotides agree with TRBD2. After removal of 0 bases from V and 9 bases from J, the junction contained 19 bases not matched to a gene. In germline, CDR1 is SGHRS, CDR2 YFSETQ. The CDR3 contains 18 residues.

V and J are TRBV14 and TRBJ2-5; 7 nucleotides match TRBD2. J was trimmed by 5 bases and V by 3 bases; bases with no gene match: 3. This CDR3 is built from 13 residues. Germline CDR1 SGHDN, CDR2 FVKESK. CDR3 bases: TGTGCCAGCAGCCACTGGGGGGGGGAGACCCAGTACTTC. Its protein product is CASSHWGGETQYF.

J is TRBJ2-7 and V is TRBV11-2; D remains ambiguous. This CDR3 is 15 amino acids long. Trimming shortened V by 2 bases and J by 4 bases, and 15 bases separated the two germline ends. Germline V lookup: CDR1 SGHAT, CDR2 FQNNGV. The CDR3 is CASSLMATSSYEQYF. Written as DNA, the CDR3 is TGTGCCAGCAGCTTAATGGCCACGTCATCTTACGAGCAGTACTTC.

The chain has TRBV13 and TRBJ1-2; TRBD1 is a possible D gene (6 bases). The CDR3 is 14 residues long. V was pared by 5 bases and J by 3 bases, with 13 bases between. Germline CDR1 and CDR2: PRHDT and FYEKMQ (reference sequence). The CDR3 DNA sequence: TGTGCCAGCAGCCCGGACAGATCGGACTATGGCTACACCTTC. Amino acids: CASSPDRSDYGYTF.

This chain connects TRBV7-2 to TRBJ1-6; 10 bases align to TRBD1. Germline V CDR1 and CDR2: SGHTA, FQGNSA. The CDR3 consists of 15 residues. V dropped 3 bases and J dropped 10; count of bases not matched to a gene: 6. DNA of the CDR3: TGTGCCAGCAGCTTCCGGGACAGGGGACACTCACCCCTCCACTTT. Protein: CASSFRDRGHSPLHF. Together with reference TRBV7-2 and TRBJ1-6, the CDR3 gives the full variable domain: GAGVSQSPSNKVTEKGKDVELRCDPISGHTALYWYRQSLGQGLEFLIYFQGNSAPDKSGLPSDRFSAERTGGSVSTLTIQRTQQEDSAVYLCASSFRDRGHSPLHFGNGTRLTVT.

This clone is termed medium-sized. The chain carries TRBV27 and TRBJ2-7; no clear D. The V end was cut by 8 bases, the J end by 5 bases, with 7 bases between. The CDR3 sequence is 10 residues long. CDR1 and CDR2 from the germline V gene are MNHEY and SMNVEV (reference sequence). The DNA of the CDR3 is TGTGCCAGCGGTACTAACGAGCAGTACTTC. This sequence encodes CASGTNEQYF.

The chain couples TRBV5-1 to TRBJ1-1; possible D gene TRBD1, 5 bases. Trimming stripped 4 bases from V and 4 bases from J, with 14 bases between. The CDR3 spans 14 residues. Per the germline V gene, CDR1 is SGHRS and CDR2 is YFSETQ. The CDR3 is CASSPALGVTEAFF. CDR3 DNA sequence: TGCGCCAGCAGCCCCGCCCTGGGGGTCACTGAAGCTTTCTTT.

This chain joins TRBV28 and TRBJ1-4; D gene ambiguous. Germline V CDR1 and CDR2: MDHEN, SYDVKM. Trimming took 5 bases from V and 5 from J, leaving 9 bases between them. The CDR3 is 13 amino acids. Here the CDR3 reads CASSTQRNEKLFF. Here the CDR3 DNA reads TGTGCCAGCAGTACCCAGAGGAATGAAAAACTGTTTTTT. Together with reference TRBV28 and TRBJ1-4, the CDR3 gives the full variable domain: DVKVTQSSRYLVKRTGEKVFLECVQDMDHENMFWYRQDPGLGLRLIYFSYDVKMKEKGDIPEGYSVSREKKERFSLILESASTNQTSMYLCASSTQRNEKLFFGSGTQLSVL.

The CDR3 loop reads CASSPAPGSNYGYTF. CDR3 bases: TGTGCCAGCAGCCCAGCTCCTGGAAGTAACTATGGCTACACCTTC. The J gene is TRBJ1-2, the V gene TRBV7-3; D remains unclear. The CDR3 loop spans 15 amino acids. Trimming stripped 5 bases from V and 1 base from J, with 14 bases between. Germline CDR1 and CDR2: SGHTA and FQGTGA.

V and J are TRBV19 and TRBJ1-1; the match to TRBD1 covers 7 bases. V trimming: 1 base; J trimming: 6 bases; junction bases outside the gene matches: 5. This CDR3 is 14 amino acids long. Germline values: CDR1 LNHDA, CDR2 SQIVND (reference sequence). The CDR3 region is CASSIGRGRPEAFF. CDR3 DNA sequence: TGTGCCAGTAGTATAGGTAGGGGGCGTCCTGAAGCTTTCTTT. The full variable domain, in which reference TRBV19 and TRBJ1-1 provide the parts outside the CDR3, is DGGITQSPKYLFRKEGQNVTLSCEQNLNHDAMYWYRQDPGQGLRLIYYSQIVNDFQKGDIAEGYSVSREKKESFPLTVTSAQKNPTAFYLCASSIGRGRPEAFFGQGTRLTVV.